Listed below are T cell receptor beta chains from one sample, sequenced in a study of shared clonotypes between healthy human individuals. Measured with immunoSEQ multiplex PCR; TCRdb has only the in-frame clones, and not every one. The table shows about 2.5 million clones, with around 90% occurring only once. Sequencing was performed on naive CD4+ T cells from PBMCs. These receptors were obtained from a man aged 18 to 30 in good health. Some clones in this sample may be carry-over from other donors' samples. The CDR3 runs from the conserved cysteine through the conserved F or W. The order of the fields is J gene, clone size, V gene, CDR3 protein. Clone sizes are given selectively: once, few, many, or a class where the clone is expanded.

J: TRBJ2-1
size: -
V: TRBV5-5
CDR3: CASSSLNRGSYNEQFF

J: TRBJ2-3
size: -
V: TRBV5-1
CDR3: CASSLGGPTRTDTQYF

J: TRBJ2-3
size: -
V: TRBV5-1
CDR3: CASSREGDTQYF

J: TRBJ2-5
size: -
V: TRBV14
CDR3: CASSRLAMYQETQYF

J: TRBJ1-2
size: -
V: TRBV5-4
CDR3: CASSSFTGDPYGYTF

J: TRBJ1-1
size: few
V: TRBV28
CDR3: CASGQANTEAFF

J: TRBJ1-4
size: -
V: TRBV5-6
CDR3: CASLRQGGAGEKLFF

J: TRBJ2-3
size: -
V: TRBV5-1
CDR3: CASSLGLTENTQYF

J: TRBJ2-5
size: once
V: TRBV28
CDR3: CASSLPGTQYF

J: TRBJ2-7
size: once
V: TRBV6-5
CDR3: CASSRISGSYEQYF

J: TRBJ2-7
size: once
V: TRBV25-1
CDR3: CASSPQTGTVGYEQYF

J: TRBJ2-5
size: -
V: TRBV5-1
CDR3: CASSLANLAGGETQYF

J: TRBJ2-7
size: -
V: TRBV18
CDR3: CASSPPVGYERYF

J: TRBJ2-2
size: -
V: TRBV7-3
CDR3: CASTRRGTGGPGELFF

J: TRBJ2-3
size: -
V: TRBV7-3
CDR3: CASSHGTLTNTDTQYF

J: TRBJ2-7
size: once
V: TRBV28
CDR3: CASSRLDTQEEGSYEQYF

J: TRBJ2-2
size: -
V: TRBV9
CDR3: CASRRENGELFF

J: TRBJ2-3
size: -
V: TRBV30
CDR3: CAWSGSDTQYF

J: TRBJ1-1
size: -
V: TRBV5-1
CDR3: CASSFVTGFTEAFF

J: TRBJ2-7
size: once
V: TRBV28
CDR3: CASSSAIRTASWYEQYF

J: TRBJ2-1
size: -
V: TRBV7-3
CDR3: CASSPDRYNEQFF

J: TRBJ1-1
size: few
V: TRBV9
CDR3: CASSVDQGGTEAFF

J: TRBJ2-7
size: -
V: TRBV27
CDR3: CASSRRSGDRNEQYF

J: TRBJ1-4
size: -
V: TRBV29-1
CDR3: CSVAFGVNEKLFF

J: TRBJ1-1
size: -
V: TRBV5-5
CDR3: CASSLGYGNTEAFF

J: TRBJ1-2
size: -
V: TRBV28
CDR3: CASTVTIVSYGYTF

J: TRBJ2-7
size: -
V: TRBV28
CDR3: CASILGAAEYF

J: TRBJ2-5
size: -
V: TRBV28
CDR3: CASSFPPNQETQYF

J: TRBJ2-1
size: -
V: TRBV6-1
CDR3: CASSPTGRSYNEQFF

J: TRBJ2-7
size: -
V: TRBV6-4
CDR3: CASLRGDEQYF

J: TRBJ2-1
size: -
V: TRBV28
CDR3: CASSSPFSGMPYNEQFF

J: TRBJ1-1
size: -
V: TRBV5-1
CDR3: CASSLQTLTGVGTEAFF